The 15 T cell receptor beta chains listed next were all sequenced from one sample in a study of Ad26.COV2.S vaccination and SARS-CoV-2 variants. As for treatment: 15 to 20 received Ad26.COV2.S at low or high dose, single or two shots; about 5 received placebo; per-sample allocation not given. At day 63 after the first vaccine or placebo injection, samples were drawn. Data came from immunoSEQ multiplex PCR; TCRdb stores just in-frame clones and leaves some out. In the table there are about 350,000 clones, less than 90% of which are singletons. The sequencing here drew on peripheral blood, taken in a trial of Ad26.COV2.S vaccine versus placebo. The receptors shown here come from a person between 18 and 59 years old who received the Ad26.COV2.S COVID-19 vaccine or a placebo.

The chain carries TRBV18 and TRBJ2-3; D not certain. CDR1 is KGHSH, CDR2 LQKENI, per germline. Trimming removed 2 bases at V and 2 bases at J, with 2 bases between. This CDR3 comprises 12 residues. The DNA for the CDR3 is TGTGCCAGCTCACCAGACACAGATACGCAGTATTTT. Translation: CASSPDTDTQYF.

V usage is TRBV7-8 and J usage is TRBJ2-5; D is possibly TRBD1 or TRBD2 (5 bases each). V lost 5 bases, J lost 2 bases, and 9 bases lay in between. This CDR3 comprises 13 residues. CDR1 SGHVS and CDR2 FQNEAQ come from the germline V gene. The CDR3 DNA reads TGTGCCAGCAGCCGGGACCCGCAAGAGACCCAGTACTTC. It yields the protein CASSRDPQETQYF. Together with reference TRBV7-8 and TRBJ2-5, the CDR3 gives the full variable domain: GAGVSQSPRYKVAKRGQDVALRCDPISGHVSLFWYQQALGQGPEFLTYFQNEAQLDKSGLPSDRFFAERPEGSVSTLKIQRTQQEDSAVYLCASSRDPQETQYFGPGTRLLVL.

This clone showed up just once. V usage is TRBV27 and J usage is TRBJ1-5; the match to TRBD1 covers 7 bases. The CDR3 runs 15 residues. V was pared by 0 bases and J by 4 bases, with 3 bases of the junction left unmatched. Germline V CDR1 and CDR2: MNHEY, SMNVEV (reference sequence). CDR3 protein: CASSLSSGGNQPQHF. The CDR3 coding sequence is TGTGCCAGCAGTTTATCCTCAGGGGGGAATCAGCCCCAGCATTTT.

This chain uses TRBV7-6 with TRBJ1-4, with 8 bases identical to TRBD1. This CDR3 is 18 amino acids long. The germline gives CDR1 SGHVS, CDR2 FNYEAQ. Trimming took 3 bases from V and 1 from J; bases not matched to a gene: 10. For the CDR3, the DNA is TGTGCCAGCAGCTTCACCGGACAGGGCTGGGGAACTAATGAAAAACTGTTTTTT. The encoded protein is CASSFTGQGWGTNEKLFF. The variable domain in full, completed from reference TRBV7-6 and TRBJ1-4, reads GAGVSQSPRYKVTKRGQDVALRCDPISGHVSLYWYRQALGQGPEFLTYFNYEAQQDKSGLPNDRFSAERPEGSISTLTIQRTEQRDSAMYRCASSFTGQGWGTNEKLFFGSGTQLSVL.

This chain links TRBV4-3 with TRBJ2-1, with 7 positions matching TRBD1. CDR3 length: 12 residues. Germline CDR1 LGHNA, CDR2 YSLEER. Trimming at V came to 4 bases and at J to 9 bases, leaving 3 bases not matched to a gene. CDR3 DNA: TGCGCCAGCAGCCGACAGGGCGGTGAGCAGTTCTTC. The encoded protein is CASSRQGGEQFF.

This chain's CDR3 is CATAKDLARNEQFF. The CDR3 coding sequence is TGTGCCACCGCTAAGGACCTAGCGAGAAATGAGCAGTTCTTC. This chain uses TRBV24-1 with TRBJ2-1; a weak D match, TRBD2 (6 bases). CDR1 KGHDR and CDR2 SFDVKD come from the germline V gene. The CDR3 has 14 residues. V was cut by 9 bases and J by 7 bases, with 18 bases left in between.

This chain joins TRBV7-3 and TRBJ2-5; D may be TRBD2 (5 bases). The germline CDR1 and CDR2 sequences are SGHTA and FQGTGA. The CDR3 length is 14 residues. V lost 5 bases, J lost 4 bases, and 14 bases lay in between. The CDR3: CASSPTRAGETQYF. For the CDR3, the DNA is TGTGCCAGCAGCCCGACTCGGGCGGGAGAGACCCAGTACTTC.

The rearrangement uses TRBV6-2 or TRBV6-3 and TRBJ1-5, with no clear D. There are 15 residues in the CDR3. Trimming left V 5 bases short and J 3 bases short, with 14 bases between. Germline V CDR1 and CDR2: MNHEY, SVGEGT. CDR3 amino acids: CASSRTVELNQPQHF. The CDR3 region has the DNA TGTGCCAGCAGTCGTACGGTGGAGCTCAATCAGCCCCAGCATTTT.

The genes are TRBV6-2 or TRBV6-3 and TRBJ2-2; 11 bases are a match to TRBD2. The V and J ends lost 2 bases and 5 bases, in that order; junction bases with no gene match: 10. The CDR3 runs 18 residues. Germline V gene lookup returns CDR1 MNHEY and CDR2 SVGEGT. In DNA, the CDR3 is TGTGCCAGCAGTTACGGTGGTATGGGACTAGCGGATACCGGGGAGCTGTTTTTT. Translating gives CASSYGGMGLADTGELFF.

In regard to this clone: In the same sample, other DNA sequences code for this CDR3. The chain combines TRBV7-3 with TRBJ2-7; perhaps D is TRBD1 or TRBD2 (5 bases each). V lost 5 bases and J 2 bases, leaving 13 bases between the germline ends. CDR1 SGHTA and CDR2 FQGTGA come from the germline V gene. The CDR3 runs to 14 residues. This CDR3 is CASSLLSGPYEQYF. The CDR3 DNA follows: TGTGCCAGCAGCCTGTTATCGGGGCCCTACGAGCAGTACTTC.

J is TRBJ1-6 and V is TRBV21-1; TRBD1 is the table's D call, not checked against the DNA. TRBV21-1 is a pseudogene. This CDR3 has 17 amino acids. The CDR3 reads CASSKVGRKQGNSPLHF. DNA of the CDR3: TGTGCCAGCAGCAAAGTAGGTAGGAAACAGGGCAATTCACCCCTCCACTTT.

The chain employs TRBV7-2 and TRBJ1-4; weak D call: TRBD1 (5 bases). The V gene lost 1 base and the J gene lost 2 bases, with 8 bases spanning the gap. The length of the CDR3 is 15 residues. Germline CDR1 is SGHTA and CDR2 is FQGNSA. The CDR3 spells CASSLGGFTNEKLFF. CDR3 coding DNA: TGTGCCAGCAGCTTAGGGGGGTTTACTAATGAAAAACTGTTTTTT.

This chain connects TRBV5-1 to TRBJ1-1; D is perhaps TRBD1 (6 bases). Trimming shortened V by 4 bases and J by 4 bases, and 20 bases separated the two germline ends. The CDR3 contains 16 residues. Germline V gives CDR1 SGHRS, CDR2 YFSETQ. CDR3 DNA: TGCGCCAGCAGCCCAGGGGCCGCACCGAGGTCCACTGAAGCTTTCTTT. It yields the protein CASSPGAAPRSTEAFF.

The genes are TRBV2 and TRBJ2-7; D not resolved. The germline CDR1 and CDR2 sequences are SNHLY and FYNNEI. The germline V and J ends were trimmed by 7 bases and 6 bases, with 10 bases remaining between them. This CDR3 region has 11 residues. The CDR3: CASTPRIEQYF. CDR3 DNA sequence: TGTGCCAGCACTCCGAGGATCGAGCAGTACTTC.

The chain carries TRBV4-3 and TRBJ1-4, with 7 bases aligning to TRBD1. Germline V gene data show CDR1 as LGHNA and CDR2 as YSLEER. The CDR3 length is 16 residues. With 3 bases clipped from V and 4 bases from J, the junction kept 8 bases outside the gene matches. CDR3 nucleotide sequence: TGCGCCAGCAGCCAGGGGGGGACAGTCCTTAATGAAAAACTGTTTTTT. Amino acid sequence: CASSQGGTVLNEKLFF.